This record covers a single T cell receptor beta chain. This clone was counted between two and nine times. Its antigen has not been determined. Nothing much larger sits one base from this clone, and base qualities are not available. The sample is drawn from a study of cytomegalovirus exposure and HLA in healthy donors listed by TCRdb under 2017. Regarding the complete study: According to an earlier analysis of a few hundred of the donors, 150 million to 200 million T cells yielded roughly 100 million unique TCR beta sequences and approximately 300 Gb of sequence data. About 280 gigabases of sequencing data and approximately 84 million unique TCR sequences were included in an early release covering about 700 HLA-typed donors. Among the roughly 400 genotyped donors, around 81% belonged to the genetic ancestry cluster associated with self-reported Caucasian donors. The study aimed to test whether signatures of past pathogen exposure could be identified by cataloging public T cell receptors. Using immunosequencing, the study profiled T cell repertoires from around 680 subjects and related those repertoires to cytomegalovirus serostatus. Besides the first cohort of 550 to 750 subjects, a separate validation cohort made up of 120 different subjects was used. To predict cytomegalovirus infection status, the study combined high-throughput TCR immunosequencing, statistical association of individual TCRs with disease status, and machine learning. A later analysis re-analyzed previously published TCR beta repertoires from 666 donors and added high-resolution HLA genotyping to study TCR occurrence patterns. Rather than drawing on any new phenotypic data, the later analysis identified candidate immune exposures from TCR beta sequences and the way those sequences occurred across donors. An earlier analysis of approximately 640 of the donors applied high-throughput TCR beta sequencing to assess whether each TCR beta V gene segment acted as functional or pseudogenic. Donor age, sex, ethnicity and CMV serostatus were compiled alongside the repertoire data. A later genetic analysis used genome-wide SNP genotypes for about 60% of the roughly 700 donors, treating that subset as a discovery cohort. Every discovery cohort repertoire had been produced on one sequencing platform. Both class I and class II loci were covered by HLA typing, at four-digit resolution. The number of donors typed differed by locus, with about 629-640 for A, B, C, DRB1 and DQB1, roughly 520 for DQA1, about 610 for DPA1, and over 400 for DPB1. Several DR-DQ haplotypes were handled as single units for association and clustering because linkage in the cohort was strong. Among around 400 genotyped donors of the cohort, an average of approximately 240,000 unique TCR beta nucleotide sequences was sequenced per donor, of which 15% to 20% were non-productive.

V gives up 1 base and J gives up 1 base, and the segment between their germline ends measures 7 bases. CDR1 and CDR2, per the germline V gene, are MNHNS and SASEGT. Counted from cysteine to phenylalanine, this CDR3 has 14 amino acids. CDR3 DNA only is kept here, 42 bases in frame from base 1. General conclusions and limits of the study: Linkage disequilibrium might explain the correlated functional status among segregating V segments, but an unknown experimental factor could not be excluded. Only TCR beta chains were sequenced in this cohort, and the absence of alpha or paired-chain data limited detectable features. Presence/absence analyses assumed roughly uniform sequencing depth across donors, an assumption that may not hold. The authors suggested that the approach could potentially be extended to other disease states and immunological phenotypes. Because counts were too low, 15 or so rarely observed V segments, including chromosome 9 orphons, were excluded from the earlier analysis of several hundred of the donors. In a later analysis, TCR association rates were found to vary across HLA loci, with the most associated TCRs seen for DRB1 alleles and the fewest for HLA-C alleles. Because HLA typing was unavailable for some donors at each locus, only the typed subset was used in association tests. Some IMGT-functional V segments, including TRBV6-2 and TRBV6-3, could not be told apart with the 87-base-pair reads, so those segments were excluded. For the cohort, immune exposure information was limited to CMV serostatus. A total of about 150 TCR beta chains were listed by the study as associated with cytomegalovirus. In vitro tests confirmed that a few of the cytomegalovirus-associated TCR beta chains recognize cytomegalovirus antigens. Cytomegalovirus status was reported to be diagnosed by the classifier with high specificity and sensitivity in both the original and validation cohorts. A cluster of highly shared sequence variants was judged likely to represent a technical artifact of the sequencing pipeline. In a later analysis, HLA-associated TCR beta chains were found to be more clonally expanded and to have lower generation probabilities than equally common non-associated chains. According to a later analysis, parvovirus B19, influenza, CMV and Epstein-Barr virus appeared linked to several top co-occurrence clusters. V-gene and J-gene trimming of TCR beta chains was associated with a missense DCLRE1C variant in a later genetic analysis, and the association was replicated in an independent cohort. Most TCR sequences were observed very rarely across donors, whereas some public TCRs were present in many individuals. In a later analysis, 15,000 to 20,000 TCR beta sequences were associated with specific HLA alleles at a false discovery rate of 0.05. When HLA alleles, especially DR and DQ, strongly co-occurred, attributing TCR associations to individual alleles was difficult. According to a later genetic analysis, donors in an Asian-associated ancestry cluster had fewer N-insertions in productive TCRs than the approximately 710-donor mean. A further reported finding was that TCR beta sequences accurately predicted the HLA-A and HLA-B alleles for most subjects in the first cohort. According to a later analysis, most CMV-associated TCR beta chains appeared to be HLA-restricted, and the HLA associations seemed to be driven largely by CMV exposure. In an earlier analysis of approximately 600 of the donors, most TCR beta V segments were observed in productive rearrangements about 90% or about 30% of the time, broadly matching IMGT annotations.

In total, roughly 670 healthy bone marrow donors made up the cohort. At the time of sampling, all cohort members were nominally healthy, though unrecorded immune exposures were likely present. The donor was CMV seronegative and was included in the group of a few hundred seronegative cohort members. A peripheral blood sample was provided by each donor, and peripheral blood mononuclear cells were used for TCR beta sequencing. Genomic DNA was extracted from the blood cell samples with the Qiagen DNeasy Blood Extraction Kit. The library was built by means of the immunoSEQ multiplex PCR assay. The multiplex PCR relied on a mix of 60 forward primers for TCR Vbeta segments and 13 reverse primers for TCR Jbeta segments. The CDR3 region of rearranged TCR beta genes was amplified from genomic DNA with a multiplex PCR assay. The amplified TCR beta libraries were sequenced on the Illumina HiSeq System as 87-base-pair reads. The paper's processing steps were these. Across the 600 to 700 repertoires, a later analysis counted around 80 million unique TCR beta chains, around 10 million of which were shared by at least two donors. Raw reads were error-corrected and collapsed into unique sequences by a nearest-neighbor algorithm in which closely related sequences were merged to remove PCR and sequencing errors. To assign V, D and J gene segments, CDR3 sequences were aligned to IMGT reference sequences. For a sequence to be retained, at least a six-nucleotide match to both a V gene segment and a J gene segment was required. A rearrangement was called productive if the CDR3 had no stop codons and remained in frame with V and J, and every other rearrangement was called non-productive. Following IMGT convention, CDR3 was defined as the stretch from the second conserved V-encoded cysteine to the conserved J-encoded phenylalanine. The earlier analysis of about 590 of the donors excluded sequences that lacked an unambiguous match to a single V gene segment. An earlier analysis of around 600 of the donors classified V segments as functional when productive rearrangements were above 56.7% and as segregating when the standard deviation between donors was above 5%. A statistical classification framework was built for diagnosing cytomegalovirus status from the catalog of TCR beta chain sequences. V and J gene assignment, in a later analysis, came from comparing TCR nucleotide sequences with IMGT/GENE-DB human TR gene sequences. Using the TCRdist pipeline, a later analysis assigned CDR3 sequences along with most-parsimonious VDJ recombination scenarios. In a later analysis, each TCR beta chain was defined by its CDR3 amino acid sequence together with its V-gene family, and reads lacking a unique V-gene family were excluded. As a way to deal with suspected cross-contamination and a sequencing artifact, a later analysis dropped 640 or so nucleotide sequences that were highly shared and had low generation probability. In a later analysis, a clonal expansion index for each public chain was calculated from normalized within-repertoire ranks of inferred template counts. In a later analysis, generation probabilities were computed with a VDJ recombination model fitted to out-of-frame rearrangements, and the resulting probabilities were checked against IGoR. Hypergeometric tests were used in a later analysis to score TCR-TCR, TCR-HLA and TCR-CMV co-occurrence, with a repertoire-size bias correction applied to the TCR pairs. A later analysis estimated false discovery rates by permuting HLA or CMV assignments 20 times. In a later analysis, co-occurring TCRs were grouped with DBSCAN, and TCRdist sequence similarity was added when clustering was performed within HLA-allele-positive subsets. Co-occurrence clustering excluded repertoires with fewer than 30,000 or more than 120,000 public chains, plus five with anomalous nucleotide sharing. TCRdb's version of the immuneACCESS table is confined to in-frame rearrangements and falls short of the full clone set. An unresolved V gene accounts for under half of the shortfall where checked; the remainder is of unknown origin. For V, J and clone size, that table is used; D and trimming come from the DNA. The sample has approximately 88,000 clones on record, 64% of them singletons. Jointly, the top ten make up approximately 3% of the sample.

The receptor was derived from a man in his 60s in good health and CMV-seronegative. The sequenced material came from PBMCs. Recombination connected TRBV6-1 to TRBJ1-2, with a tentative D gene TRBD1 over 6 matching bases. The CDR3 protein: CASSEGGHNYGYTF. The DNA sequence follows: TGTGCCAGCAGTGAAGGGGGGCATAACTATGGCTACACCTTC.